Listed below are T cell receptor beta chains from one sample, sequenced in a study of OX40 agonist ivuxolimab in advanced cancers. The protocol was immunoSEQ multiplex PCR, while the TCRdb copy is restricted to in-frame clones and leaves out a portion. The sample yields some 68,000 clones, around 86% seen once. The starting material was CD4+ or CD8+ T cells sorted from blood, obtained in a trial of the OX40 agonist ivuxolimab. The source is an adult with an advanced solid tumor such as melanoma, head and neck, liver or kidney cancer. Each CDR3 is given with its conserved first and last residue. Each record gives: clone size, V gene, J gene, D gene, CDR3 protein, CDR3 DNA. D genes are given only for firm matches. Rows give clone size only sometimes, using once, few, many, or a class for an expanded clone.

abundance: -
v_gene: TRBV11-3
j_gene: TRBJ2-3
d_gene: -
CDR3aa: CASSSSLNTDTQYF
CDR3nt: TGTGCCAGCAGCTCCTCCTTAAACACAGATACGCAGTATTTT

abundance: -
v_gene: TRBV5-4
j_gene: TRBJ2-2
d_gene: -
CDR3aa: CASSLGYGELFF
CDR3nt: TGTGCCAGCAGCTTGGGATACGGGGAGCTGTTTTTT

abundance: -
v_gene: TRBV28
j_gene: TRBJ2-7
d_gene: -
CDR3aa: CASSQKRRAYPEQYF
CDR3nt: TGTGCCAGCAGTCAAAAGAGGAGGGCCTACCCCGAGCAGTACTTC

abundance: -
v_gene: TRBV5-4
j_gene: TRBJ1-2
d_gene: -
CDR3aa: CASSLELGSGYTF
CDR3nt: TGTGCCAGCAGCTTGGAGTTGGGCAGTGGCTACACCTTC

abundance: -
v_gene: TRBV28
j_gene: TRBJ2-7
d_gene: TRBD1
CDR3aa: CASSSDRGPDEQYF
CDR3nt: TGTGCCAGCAGTTCCGACAGGGGGCCCGACGAGCAGTACTTC

abundance: -
v_gene: TRBV5-6
j_gene: TRBJ1-2
d_gene: TRBD1
CDR3aa: CASSPYRTGEDYGYTF
CDR3nt: TGTGCCAGCAGCCCTTACCGGACAGGGGAGGACTATGGCTACACCTTC

abundance: -
v_gene: TRBV19
j_gene: TRBJ2-7
d_gene: -
CDR3aa: CASSTAGPWSYEQYF
CDR3nt: TGTGCCAGTAGTACTGCCGGACCCTGGAGCTACGAGCAGTACTTC

abundance: -
v_gene: TRBV11-2
j_gene: TRBJ2-7
d_gene: -
CDR3aa: CASSLGSYEQYF
CDR3nt: TGTGCCAGCAGCTTAGGCTCCTACGAGCAGTACTTC

abundance: -
v_gene: TRBV2
j_gene: TRBJ1-5
d_gene: TRBD1
CDR3aa: CASSGQGQGGQPQHF
CDR3nt: TGTGCCAGCAGCGGCCAGGGACAGGGAGGGCAGCCCCAGCATTTT

abundance: -
v_gene: TRBV6-6
j_gene: TRBJ2-2
d_gene: -
CDR3aa: CASSYSAGELFF
CDR3nt: TGTGCCAGCAGTTACTCTGCCGGGGAGCTGTTTTTT

abundance: -
v_gene: TRBV29-1
j_gene: TRBJ2-1
d_gene: TRBD1
CDR3aa: CSVEDTAGGDEQFF
CDR3nt: TGCAGCGTTGAAGATACGGCAGGGGGAGATGAGCAGTTCTTC

abundance: -
v_gene: TRBV5-4
j_gene: TRBJ2-5
d_gene: TRBD2
CDR3aa: CASSPSVLAGEETQYF
CDR3nt: TGTGCCAGCAGCCCCAGCGTTCTAGCGGGGGAAGAGACCCAGTACTTC

abundance: -
v_gene: TRBV27
j_gene: TRBJ1-4
d_gene: -
CDR3aa: CASRRQGLRDEKLFF
CDR3nt: TGTGCCAGCAGGCGCCAGGGACTGCGGGACGAAAAACTGTTTTTT

abundance: -
v_gene: TRBV5-1
j_gene: TRBJ2-7
d_gene: TRBD1
CDR3aa: CASSRDRVNEQYF
CDR3nt: TGCGCCAGCAGCCGGGACAGGGTTAACGAGCAGTACTTC

abundance: -
v_gene: TRBV30
j_gene: TRBJ2-7
d_gene: TRBD2
CDR3aa: CAWSVPAGGPLSYEQYF
CDR3nt: TGTGCCTGGAGTGTACCAGCGGGAGGGCCCCTTTCCTACGAGCAGTACTTC

abundance: -
v_gene: TRBV9
j_gene: TRBJ2-2
d_gene: -
CDR3aa: CASSVVGGELFF
CDR3nt: TGTGCCAGCAGCGTAGTTGGCGGGGAGCTGTTTTTT

abundance: -
v_gene: TRBV10-3
j_gene: TRBJ2-1
d_gene: TRBD2
CDR3aa: CAISDTSGTNEQFF
CDR3nt: TGTGCCATCAGTGATACTAGCGGCACCAATGAGCAGTTCTTC

abundance: once
v_gene: TRBV5-4
j_gene: TRBJ1-2
d_gene: -
CDR3aa: CASSSDGNYGYTF
CDR3nt: TGTGCCAGCAGCTCGGACGGAAACTATGGCTACACCTTC

abundance: few
v_gene: TRBV7-2
j_gene: TRBJ2-1
d_gene: -
CDR3aa: CASSPSPEWVNEQFF
CDR3nt: TGTGCCAGCAGCCCCAGCCCGGAGTGGGTCAATGAGCAGTTCTTC

abundance: -
v_gene: TRBV5-6
j_gene: TRBJ2-7
d_gene: -
CDR3aa: CASSSTGAGGDEQYF
CDR3nt: TGTGCCAGCAGCTCAACAGGGGCCGGGGGGGACGAGCAGTACTTC

abundance: -
v_gene: TRBV7-6
j_gene: TRBJ2-1
d_gene: -
CDR3aa: CASSFGTVLDEQFF
CDR3nt: TGTGCCAGCAGCTTCGGGACTGTTTTGGATGAGCAGTTCTTC

abundance: few
v_gene: TRBV28
j_gene: TRBJ1-2
d_gene: TRBD1
CDR3aa: CASTITGATDYGYTF
CDR3nt: TGTGCCAGCACCATAACAGGGGCGACTGACTATGGCTACACCTTC

abundance: -
v_gene: TRBV2
j_gene: TRBJ1-6
d_gene: -
CDR3aa: CASSERSEGGSPLHF
CDR3nt: TGTGCCAGCAGTGAACGGTCCGAAGGTGGTTCACCCCTCCACTTT

abundance: few
v_gene: TRBV7-7
j_gene: TRBJ2-3
d_gene: TRBD1
CDR3aa: CASSYRQGDTQYF
CDR3nt: TGTGCCAGCAGCTATAGACAGGGCGATACGCAGTATTTT

abundance: -
v_gene: TRBV6-1
j_gene: TRBJ2-3
d_gene: TRBD1
CDR3aa: CAIRQGADTQYF
CDR3nt: TGTGCCATCCGACAGGGGGCAGATACGCAGTATTTT

abundance: -
v_gene: TRBV18
j_gene: TRBJ1-3
d_gene: -
CDR3aa: CASAGVGNTIYF
CDR3nt: TGTGCCAGCGCAGGGGTTGGAAACACCATATATTTT

abundance: -
v_gene: TRBV6-5
j_gene: TRBJ2-2
d_gene: -
CDR3aa: CASRPPGGRGELFF
CDR3nt: TGTGCCAGCAGGCCGCCCGGGGGTCGTGGGGAGCTGTTTTTT

abundance: -
v_gene: TRBV4-2
j_gene: TRBJ1-1
d_gene: TRBD1
CDR3aa: CASTRETGGEAFF
CDR3nt: TGTGCCAGCACTCGGGAGACAGGGGGTGAAGCTTTCTTT

abundance: -
v_gene: TRBV18
j_gene: TRBJ1-5
d_gene: TRBD1
CDR3aa: CASSPGTGAVSNQPQHF
CDR3nt: TGTGCCAGCTCACCCGGGACAGGGGCTGTAAGCAATCAGCCCCAGCATTTT

abundance: -
v_gene: TRBV18
j_gene: TRBJ2-5
d_gene: TRBD2
CDR3aa: CASSPGASGETQYF
CDR3nt: TGTGCCAGCTCACCGGGGGCTAGCGGGGAGACCCAGTACTTC

abundance: -
v_gene: TRBV5-6
j_gene: TRBJ1-2
d_gene: TRBD1
CDR3aa: CASSLRTGAGYTF
CDR3nt: TGTGCCAGCAGCTTGAGAACAGGGGCTGGCTACACCTTC

abundance: once
v_gene: TRBV7-3
j_gene: TRBJ2-2
d_gene: TRBD2
CDR3aa: CASSLNPTSANTGELFF
CDR3nt: TGTGCCAGCAGCTTAAACCCGACTAGCGCGAACACCGGGGAGCTGTTTTTT

abundance: -
v_gene: TRBV5-4
j_gene: TRBJ2-1
d_gene: -
CDR3aa: CASSLDLGGPANEQFF
CDR3nt: TGTGCCAGCAGCTTGGATTTGGGCGGGCCGGCCAATGAGCAGTTCTTC

abundance: once
v_gene: TRBV20-1
j_gene: TRBJ1-2
d_gene: -
CDR3aa: CSARDHVGYTF
CDR3nt: TGCAGTGCTAGAGATCATGTCGGCTACACCTTC

abundance: -
v_gene: TRBV7-9
j_gene: TRBJ2-2
d_gene: TRBD2
CDR3aa: CASSLAQVAGAGELFF
CDR3nt: TGTGCCAGCAGCTTAGCCCAGGTAGCGGGAGCCGGGGAGCTGTTTTTT

abundance: -
v_gene: TRBV2
j_gene: TRBJ2-7
d_gene: -
CDR3aa: CASKQGANEQYF
CDR3nt: TGTGCCAGCAAACAGGGAGCCAACGAGCAGTACTTC

abundance: -
v_gene: TRBV7-9
j_gene: TRBJ1-5
d_gene: -
CDR3aa: CATGRGNQPQHF
CDR3nt: TGTGCCACCGGCAGGGGCAATCAGCCCCAGCATTTT

abundance: -
v_gene: TRBV6-4
j_gene: TRBJ2-3
d_gene: TRBD1
CDR3aa: CASRSGTGVDTDTQYF
CDR3nt: TGTGCCAGCAGATCCGGGACAGGGGTGGACACAGATACGCAGTATTTT

abundance: -
v_gene: TRBV7-9
j_gene: TRBJ2-3
d_gene: -
CDR3aa: CASSPSLSADTQYF
CDR3nt: TGTGCCAGCAGCCCCTCTCTGTCGGCGGATACGCAGTATTTT

abundance: -
v_gene: TRBV27
j_gene: TRBJ2-2
d_gene: -
CDR3aa: CASSLTAKNTGELFF
CDR3nt: TGTGCCAGCAGTTTGACGGCGAAGAACACCGGGGAGCTGTTTTTT

abundance: few
v_gene: TRBV7-9
j_gene: TRBJ1-1
d_gene: TRBD1
CDR3aa: CASSSGQVPNTEAFF
CDR3nt: TGTGCCAGCAGCTCCGGACAGGTGCCGAACACTGAAGCTTTCTTT

abundance: -
v_gene: TRBV29-1
j_gene: TRBJ1-1
d_gene: -
CDR3aa: CSVNDGDTEAFF
CDR3nt: TGCAGCGTAAATGACGGAGACACTGAAGCTTTCTTT

abundance: -
v_gene: TRBV28
j_gene: TRBJ1-2
d_gene: -
CDR3aa: CASTSSGGVPGYTF
CDR3nt: TGTGCCAGCACCTCCAGCGGGGGAGTTCCTGGCTACACCTTC

abundance: -
v_gene: TRBV2
j_gene: TRBJ1-2
d_gene: -
CDR3aa: CASNPGGGYTF
CDR3nt: TGTGCCAGCAATCCCGGTGGTGGCTACACCTTC

abundance: -
v_gene: TRBV9
j_gene: TRBJ2-7
d_gene: TRBD2
CDR3aa: CASSVGSGSTYEQYF
CDR3nt: TGTGCCAGCAGCGTAGGTAGCGGGAGTACCTACGAGCAGTACTTC

abundance: -
v_gene: TRBV11-3
j_gene: TRBJ1-1
d_gene: -
CDR3aa: CASSPPDTEAFF
CDR3nt: TGTGCCAGCAGCCCGCCAGACACTGAAGCTTTCTTT

abundance: -
v_gene: TRBV5-1
j_gene: TRBJ2-1
d_gene: -
CDR3aa: CASSWAASSYNEQFF
CDR3nt: TGTGCCAGCAGCTGGGCGGCTAGCTCCTACAATGAGCAGTTCTTC

abundance: -
v_gene: TRBV25-1
j_gene: TRBJ2-1
d_gene: TRBD2
CDR3aa: CASRKTSGSPRYNEQFF
CDR3nt: TGTGCCAGCAGGAAGACTAGCGGGTCCCCGAGATACAATGAGCAGTTCTTC

abundance: -
v_gene: TRBV7-9
j_gene: TRBJ2-1
d_gene: -
CDR3aa: CASSREQGGQFF
CDR3nt: TGTGCCAGCAGCCGGGAACAGGGAGGGCAGTTCTTC

abundance: -
v_gene: TRBV19
j_gene: TRBJ1-3
d_gene: TRBD1
CDR3aa: CASSSDRSSGNTIYF
CDR3nt: TGTGCCAGTAGCTCGGACAGGAGCAGTGGAAACACCATATATTTT

abundance: -
v_gene: TRBV4-3
j_gene: TRBJ2-3
d_gene: TRBD2
CDR3aa: CASSPRLAGEDTQYF
CDR3nt: TGCGCCAGCAGCCCCCGACTAGCGGGAGAAGATACGCAGTATTTT

abundance: -
v_gene: TRBV6-1
j_gene: TRBJ2-1
d_gene: -
CDR3aa: CASTKEQLSYNEQFF
CDR3nt: TGTGCCAGCACCAAAGAACAACTCTCCTACAATGAGCAGTTCTTC

abundance: -
v_gene: TRBV7-3
j_gene: TRBJ2-2
d_gene: TRBD1
CDR3aa: CASSSGQGVTGELFF
CDR3nt: TGTGCCAGCAGCTCAGGACAGGGGGTCACCGGGGAGCTGTTTTTT

abundance: once
v_gene: TRBV5-6
j_gene: TRBJ2-1
d_gene: -
CDR3aa: CASSSEQGSSYNEQFF
CDR3nt: TGTGCCAGCAGCTCGGAACAGGGAAGCTCCTACAATGAGCAGTTCTTC

abundance: -
v_gene: TRBV5-8
j_gene: TRBJ2-3
d_gene: -
CDR3aa: CASSLLASTDTQYF
CDR3nt: TGTGCCAGCAGCTTGCTGGCGAGCACAGATACGCAGTATTTT

abundance: few
v_gene: TRBV6-5
j_gene: TRBJ2-7
d_gene: -
CDR3aa: CASSTSSRYEQYF
CDR3nt: TGTGCCAGCAGTACTAGCTCTCGCTACGAGCAGTACTTC

abundance: -
v_gene: TRBV7-3
j_gene: TRBJ2-3
d_gene: -
CDR3aa: CASRSGNSGDTQYF
CDR3nt: TGTGCCAGCAGGAGTGGAAATTCGGGAGATACGCAGTATTTT

abundance: once
v_gene: TRBV28
j_gene: TRBJ2-7
d_gene: TRBD1
CDR3aa: CASSFPDRVYEQYF
CDR3nt: TGTGCCAGCAGTTTCCCCGACAGGGTCTACGAGCAGTACTTC

abundance: -
v_gene: TRBV11-3
j_gene: TRBJ2-3
d_gene: -
CDR3aa: CASSLASGGSTDTQYF
CDR3nt: TGTGCCAGCAGCTTAGCCTCTGGAGGGAGCACAGATACGCAGTATTTT

abundance: -
v_gene: TRBV11-2
j_gene: TRBJ1-5
d_gene: -
CDR3aa: CASSFPGGGQPQHF
CDR3nt: TGTGCCAGCAGCTTCCCGGGGGGCGGTCAGCCCCAGCATTTT